These T cell receptor beta chains were read from a single sample in a study of neurological immune-mediated disorders. TCRdb recomputed calls from the 5' RACE reads with MiXCR, one row per CDR3 protein. The data contain roughly 50,000 distinct CDR3 sequences, around 10% of them singletons. The specimen sequenced was PBMCs. These receptors all come from a man between 65 and 85 years old with HTLV-1-associated myelopathy (HAM/TSP). CDR3s include the opening cysteine and the closing phenylalanine or tryptophan. Fields, in order: clone size, J gene, V gene, D gene, CDR3 DNA, CDR3 protein. The D gene is left open where the match is weak. Clone sizes are given selectively: once, few, many, or a class where the clone is expanded.

size: medium-sized; J: TRBJ2-1; V: TRBV29-1; D: .; DNA: TGCAGCGCCGGCGGGTGGGGCGATGAGCAGTTCTTC; CDR3: CSAGGWGDEQFF
size: .; J: TRBJ1-1; V: TRBV28; D: .; DNA: TGTGCCAGCACAGGAGGTGGGTCAGGGAACACTGAAGCTTTCTTT; CDR3: CASTGGGSGNTEAFF
size: many; J: TRBJ1-3; V: TRBV12-3/TRBV12-4; D: .; DNA: TGTGCCAGCATACGGGTTGGGAACACCATATATTTT; CDR3: CASIRVGNTIYF
size: many; J: TRBJ2-7; V: TRBV20-1; D: TRBD1; DNA: TGCAGTGCCGGATCGGGACAGCGGCAGTACTTC; CDR3: CSAGSGQRQYF
size: many; J: TRBJ2-3; V: TRBV5-1; D: .; DNA: TGCGCCAGCAGGGTTTTGACAGAACCCACAGATACGCAGTATTTT; CDR3: CASRVLTEPTDTQYF
size: many; J: TRBJ2-3; V: TRBV4-3; D: TRBD2; DNA: TGCGCCAGCAGCTATAGCGGGAGGACTGCAGATACGCAGTATTTT; CDR3: CASSYSGRTADTQYF
size: many; J: TRBJ2-7; V: TRBV16; D: .; DNA: TGTGCCAGCAGCCTCTACTACGAGCAGTACTTC; CDR3: CASSLYYEQYF
size: many; J: TRBJ2-6; V: TRBV20-1; D: .; DNA: TGCAGTGCTAGGCCGACAGGCTCTGGGGCCAACGTCCTGACTTTC; CDR3: CSARPTGSGANVLTF
size: many; J: TRBJ2-3; V: TRBV7-3; D: TRBD1; DNA: TGTGCCAGCAGCTTCATTCCCGGGACAGGGTCGGATACGCAGTATTTT; CDR3: CASSFIPGTGSDTQYF
size: many; J: TRBJ1-6; V: TRBV19; D: .; DNA: TGTGCCAGTAGTATCCAGTCGTCGAATTCACCCCTCCACTTT; CDR3: CASSIQSSNSPLHF
size: medium-sized; J: TRBJ2-7; V: TRBV18; D: .; DNA: TGTGCCAGCTCACCTGGGACCTACGAGCAGTACTTC; CDR3: CASSPGTYEQYF
size: few; J: TRBJ2-6; V: TRBV5-1; D: .; DNA: TGCGCCAGCAGCTCGCTTGGAACTGGGGCCAACGTCCTGACTTTC; CDR3: CASSSLGTGANVLTF
size: many; J: TRBJ1-4; V: TRBV6-5; D: TRBD1; DNA: TGTGCCAGCAGTTATGACAGGGGCTCCGAAAAACTGTTTTTT; CDR3: CASSYDRGSEKLFF
size: many; J: TRBJ2-5; V: TRBV5-1; D: TRBD2; DNA: TGCGCCAGCAGTCAACTGAGCGGGGCTACCCAAGAGACCCAGTACTTC; CDR3: CASSQLSGATQETQYF
size: many; J: TRBJ2-5; V: TRBV12-3/TRBV12-4; D: .; DNA: TGTGCCAGATGCAGGGGGGTCGGAGAGACCCAGTACTTC; CDR3: CARCRGVGETQYF
size: many; J: TRBJ2-1; V: TRBV15; D: TRBD2; DNA: TGTGCCACCAGCAGAGTTACTAGCGGCTACAATGAGCAGTTCTTC; CDR3: CATSRVTSGYNEQFF
size: medium-sized; J: TRBJ2-1; V: TRBV14; D: .; DNA: TGTGCCAGCAGCCAAGAGAGGGCTCGGCTCAATGAGCAGTTCTTC; CDR3: CASSQERARLNEQFF